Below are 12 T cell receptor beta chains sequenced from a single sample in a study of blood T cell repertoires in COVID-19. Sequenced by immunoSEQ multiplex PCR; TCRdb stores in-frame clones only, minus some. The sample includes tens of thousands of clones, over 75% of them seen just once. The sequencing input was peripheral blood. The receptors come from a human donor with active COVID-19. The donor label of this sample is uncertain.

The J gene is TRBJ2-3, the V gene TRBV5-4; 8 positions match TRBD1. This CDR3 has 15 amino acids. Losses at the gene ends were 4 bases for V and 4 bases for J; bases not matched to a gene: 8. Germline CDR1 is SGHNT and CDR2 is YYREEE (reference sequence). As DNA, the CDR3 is TGTGCCAGCAGCCGGACAGGGAAGGGCGCAGATACGCAGTATTTT. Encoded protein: CASSRTGKGADTQYF.

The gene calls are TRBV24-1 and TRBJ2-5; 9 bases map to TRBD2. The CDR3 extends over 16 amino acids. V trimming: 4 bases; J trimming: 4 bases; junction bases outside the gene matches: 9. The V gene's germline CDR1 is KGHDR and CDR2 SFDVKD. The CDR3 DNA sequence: TGTGCCACCAGTGAGACTAGCGGCCCTCACCCAGAGACCCAGTACTTC. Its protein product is CATSETSGPHPETQYF.

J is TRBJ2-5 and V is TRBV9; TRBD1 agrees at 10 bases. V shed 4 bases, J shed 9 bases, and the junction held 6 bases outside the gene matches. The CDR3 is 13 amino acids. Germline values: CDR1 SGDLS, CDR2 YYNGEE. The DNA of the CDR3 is TGTGCCAGCAGCCCTCAGACAGGGGGCGCCCAGTACTTC. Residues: CASSPQTGGAQYF.

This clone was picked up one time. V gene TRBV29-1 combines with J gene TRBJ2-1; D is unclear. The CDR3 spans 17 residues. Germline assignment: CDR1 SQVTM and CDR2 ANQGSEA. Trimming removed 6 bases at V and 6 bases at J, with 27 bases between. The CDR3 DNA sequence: TGCAGCGTAATGGGTACGGCGTTAGCTGGTGCTGGCAATGAGCAGTTCTTC. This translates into CSVMGTALAGAGNEQFF.

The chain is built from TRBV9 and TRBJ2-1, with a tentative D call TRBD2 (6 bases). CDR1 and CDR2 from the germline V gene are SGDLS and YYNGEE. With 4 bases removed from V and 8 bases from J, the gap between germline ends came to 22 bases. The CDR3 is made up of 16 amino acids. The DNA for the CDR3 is TGTGCCAGCAGCTCCTTCCCTGGGGCGGGACTCGATGAGCAGTTCTTC. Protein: CASSSFPGAGLDEQFF.

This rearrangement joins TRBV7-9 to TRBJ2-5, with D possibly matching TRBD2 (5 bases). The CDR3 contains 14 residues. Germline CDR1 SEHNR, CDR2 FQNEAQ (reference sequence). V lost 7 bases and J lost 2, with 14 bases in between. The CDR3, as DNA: TGTGCCAGCAATTTTGGCCAGCGGCAAGAGACCCAGTACTTC. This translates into CASNFGQRQETQYF.

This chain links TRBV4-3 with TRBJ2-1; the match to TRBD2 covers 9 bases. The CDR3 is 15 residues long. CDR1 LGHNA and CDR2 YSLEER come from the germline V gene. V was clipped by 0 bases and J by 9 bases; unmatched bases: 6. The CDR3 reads CASSQDLAGGAEQFF. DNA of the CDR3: TGCGCCAGCAGCCAAGATCTGGCGGGAGGGGCTGAGCAGTTCTTC.

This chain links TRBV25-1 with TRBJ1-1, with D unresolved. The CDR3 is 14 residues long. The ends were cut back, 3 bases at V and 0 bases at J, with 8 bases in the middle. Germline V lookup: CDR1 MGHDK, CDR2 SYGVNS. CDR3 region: CASSEGQMNTEAFF. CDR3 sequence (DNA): TGTGCCAGCAGTGAGGGCCAGATGAACACTGAAGCTTTCTTT.

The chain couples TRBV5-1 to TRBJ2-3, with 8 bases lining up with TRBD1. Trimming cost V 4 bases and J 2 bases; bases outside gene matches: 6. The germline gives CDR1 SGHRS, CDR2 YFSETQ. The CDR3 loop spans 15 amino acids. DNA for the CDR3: TGCGCCAGCAGCCTCGGACAGGGCGACACAGATACGCAGTATTTT. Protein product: CASSLGQGDTDTQYF.

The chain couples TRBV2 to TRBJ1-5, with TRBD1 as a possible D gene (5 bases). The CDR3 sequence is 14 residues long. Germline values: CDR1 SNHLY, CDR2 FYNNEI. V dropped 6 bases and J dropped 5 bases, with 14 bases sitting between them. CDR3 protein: CASRITGLYQPQHF. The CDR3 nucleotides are TGTGCCAGCAGGATAACGGGACTTTATCAGCCCCAGCATTTT.

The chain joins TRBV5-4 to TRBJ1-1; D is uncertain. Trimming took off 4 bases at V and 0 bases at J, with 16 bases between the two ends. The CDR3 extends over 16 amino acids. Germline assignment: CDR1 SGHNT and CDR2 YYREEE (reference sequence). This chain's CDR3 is CASSIDRLAMNTEAFF. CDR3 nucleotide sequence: TGTGCCAGCAGCATAGACCGGTTAGCCATGAACACTGAAGCTTTCTTT.

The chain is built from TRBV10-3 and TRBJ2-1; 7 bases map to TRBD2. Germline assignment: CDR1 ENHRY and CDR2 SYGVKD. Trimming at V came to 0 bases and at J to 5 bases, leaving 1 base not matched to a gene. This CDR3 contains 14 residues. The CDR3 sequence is CAISESLADNEQFF. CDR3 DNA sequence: TGTGCCATCAGTGAGTCCCTAGCGGACAATGAGCAGTTCTTC.